Presented here are 12 T cell receptor beta chains from one specimen sequenced in a study of immune cell composition in non-small cell lung cancer. Repertoires were generated with immunoSEQ multiplex PCR, while TCRdb's copy carries only in-frame clones and drops some. The repertoire has just over 7,500 clones, around 78% of them found once; the top ten carry around 12%. Sequencing was performed on lung tumor tissue. These receptors originate from a human donor with non-small cell lung cancer.

For the CDR3, the DNA is TGTGCCAGCAGCTTAGCGGGAGGTCCCGACTACGAGCAGTACTTC. This sequence encodes CASSLAGGPDYEQYF. The V and J genes are TRBV7-9 and TRBJ2-7; D possibly corresponds to TRBD2 (6 bases). Germline CDR1 reads SEHNR; CDR2 reads FQNEAQ (reference sequence). V lost 0 bases, J lost 3 bases, and 12 bases lay in between. This CDR3 contains 15 residues.

This chain links TRBV16 with TRBJ2-3; 7 bases match TRBD2. Germline CDR1 reads KGHSY; CDR2 reads FQNENV. There are 15 residues in the CDR3. J lost 1 base, V lost 2 bases, and 3 bases had no gene match. The CDR3 here is CASSQPGRGTDTQYF. The DNA of the CDR3 is TGTGCCAGCAGCCAACCAGGGAGGGGCACAGATACGCAGTATTTT.

CDR3 amino acids: CASSPYNVEDSGNTIYF. In DNA form, the CDR3 reads TGCGCCAGCAGCCCGTATAATGTCGAGGACTCTGGAAACACCATATATTTT. The rearrangement uses TRBV4-3 and TRBJ1-3; D gene unclear. CDR3 length: 17 residues. Trimming cost V 4 bases and J 0 bases, with 16 bases left between them. CDR1 is LGHNA, CDR2 YSLEER, per germline.

The chain recombines TRBV6-5 with TRBJ2-7, with 10 positions matching TRBD2. CDR3 length: 15 amino acids. Germline loops: CDR1 MNHEY, CDR2 SVGAGI. V lost 7 bases to trimming and J lost 4 bases; unmatched junction nucleotides: 10. The CDR3 DNA is TGTGCCAGCACTCACCCGGCTAGCGGGGGTTACGAGCAGTACTTC. Its translation is CASTHPASGGYEQYF.

The chain has TRBV19 and TRBJ1-5; 12 nucleotides match TRBD1. Per the germline V gene, CDR1 is LNHDA and CDR2 is SQIVND (reference sequence). The CDR3 has 15 residues. V was pared by 5 bases and J by 3 bases, with 2 bases of the junction left unmatched. CDR3 sequence reads: CASSAGQGANQPQHF. The DNA for the CDR3 is TGTGCCAGTAGTGCGGGACAGGGGGCCAATCAGCCCCAGCATTTT.

The rearrangement links TRBV28 to TRBJ1-4; 7 nucleotides match TRBD1. CDR3 length: 14 amino acids. Germline values: CDR1 MDHEN, CDR2 SYDVKM. V was pared by 5 bases and J by 13 bases, with 13 bases of the junction left unmatched. The DNA of the CDR3 is TGTGCCAGCAGTGCGCCGGGACAGCCTGGTGTACTGTTTTTT. Encoded protein: CASSAPGQPGVLFF.

The chain joins TRBV29-1 to TRBJ2-5; TRBD1 agrees at 8 bases. CDR1 is SQVTM and CDR2 is ANQGSEA in the germline V gene. V shed 7 bases and J 2 bases; nucleotides not matched to a gene: 0. The CDR3 has 11 residues. CDR3 nucleotide sequence: TGCAGCGACAGGGGGCAAGAGACCCAGTACTTC. Its protein product is CSDRGQETQYF.

This clone was observed a single time. The chain links TRBV6-5 to TRBJ2-5, with D perhaps matching TRBD1 or TRBD2 (6 bases each). Germline V gene data show CDR1 as MNHEY and CDR2 as SVGAGI. The germline V and J ends were trimmed by 6 bases and 5 bases, with 16 bases remaining between them. CDR3 length equals 14 residues. The CDR3 DNA reads as TGTGCCAGCAGCCACGGGGGCCACCGGGAGACCCAGTACTTC. Its protein product is CASSHGGHRETQYF.

This chain uses TRBV28 with TRBJ2-3, with D maybe TRBD2 (7 bases). In germline, CDR1 is MDHEN, CDR2 SYDVKM. Trimming removed 3 bases at V and 2 bases at J, with 12 bases between. The CDR3 totals 15 residues. The CDR3 protein is CASSLRGPITDTQYF. In DNA, the CDR3 is TGTGCCAGCAGTTTGCGGGGGCCTATCACAGATACGCAGTATTTT.

The chain uses TRBV28 and TRBJ2-3; maybe TRBD1 (5 bases). V was cut by 6 bases and J by 6 bases, with 10 bases left in between. The CDR3 runs 12 residues. The V gene's germline CDR1 is MDHEN and CDR2 SYDVKM. The CDR3 reads CASSTGVDTQYF. For the CDR3, the DNA is TGTGCCAGCAGCACAGGTGTGGATACGCAGTATTTT.

V usage is TRBV6-4 and J usage is TRBJ1-1; no clear D. The CDR3 runs to 13 residues. CDR1 and CDR2 (germline): MRHNA, SNTAGT. V was shortened by 8 bases and J by 6 bases, with 16 bases between the two germline ends. CDR3 coding DNA: TGTGCCAGCCCGATTATCCGTCGGGCTGAAGCTTTCTTT. Its translation: CASPIIRRAEAFF.

The chain is built from TRBV28 and TRBJ1-3; 7 positions agree with TRBD1. Germline CDR1 reads MDHEN; CDR2 reads SYDVKM. J lost 2 bases, V lost 6 bases, and 4 bases had no gene match. The CDR3 has 14 amino acids. Here the CDR3 DNA reads TGTGCCAGCAGGGAGACAGGGACTGGAAACACCATATATTTT. It is translated as CASRETGTGNTIYF.